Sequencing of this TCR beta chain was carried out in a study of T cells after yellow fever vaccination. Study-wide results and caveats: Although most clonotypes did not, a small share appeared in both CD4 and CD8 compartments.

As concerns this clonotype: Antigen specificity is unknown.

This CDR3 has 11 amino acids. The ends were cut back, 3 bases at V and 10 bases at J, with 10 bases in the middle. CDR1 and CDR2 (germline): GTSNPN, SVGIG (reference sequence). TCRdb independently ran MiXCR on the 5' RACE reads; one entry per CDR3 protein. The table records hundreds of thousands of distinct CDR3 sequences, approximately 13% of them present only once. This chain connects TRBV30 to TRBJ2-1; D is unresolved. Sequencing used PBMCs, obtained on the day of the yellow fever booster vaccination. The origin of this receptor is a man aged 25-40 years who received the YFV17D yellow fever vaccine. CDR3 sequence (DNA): TGTGCCTGGAGCGACCTGGGAGAGCAGTTCTTC. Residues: CAWSDLGEQFF.